Listed below are T cell receptor beta chains from one sample, sequenced in a study of blood T cell repertoires in COVID-19. The protocol was immunoSEQ multiplex PCR, while the TCRdb copy is restricted to in-frame clones and leaves out a portion. Of almost 50,000 clones detected, roughly nine tenths appear once; the ten largest clones hold approximately 4%. Specimen: peripheral blood. These receptors all come from a human donor in a cohort sampled during active COVID-19. Each CDR3 is given with its conserved first and last residue. The D gene is left open where the match is weak.

>TRBJ1-3|TRBV11-2|NA
CASSSSLGNTIYF
TGTGCCAGCAGCTCCTCCTTAGGAAACACCATATATTTT
>TRBJ1-6|TRBV6-1|NA
CASSDSPGSPLHF
TGTGCCAGCAGTGATTCCCCCGGTTCACCCCTCCACTTT
>TRBJ2-3|TRBV4-1|TRBD2
CASSQNYGSGRSYTDTQYF
TGCGCCAGCAGCCAAAACTACGGTAGCGGGAGGTCCTACACAGATACGCAGTATTTT
>TRBJ1-1|TRBV19|TRBD1
CASSIGGTGKGTEAFF
TGTGCCAGTAGTATAGGAGGGACAGGGAAGGGCACTGAAGCTTTCTTT
>TRBJ2-7|TRBV7-9|NA
CASSLKGWDTLSYEQYF
TGTGCCAGCAGCTTAAAGGGATGGGACACTCTATCCTACGAGCAGTACTTC
>TRBJ1-4|TRBV28|TRBD1
CASSLGTGTVANEKLFF
TGTGCCAGCAGTTTGGGGACAGGGACTGTAGCTAATGAAAAACTGTTTTTT
>TRBJ1-2|TRBV7-9|TRBD1
CASSYGQGASGYTF
TGTGCCAGCAGCTATGGACAGGGGGCATCTGGCTACACCTTC
>TRBJ1-1|TRBV5-5|NA
CASIFQGGTEAFF
TGTGCCAGCATTTTTCAGGGAGGCACTGAAGCTTTCTTT
>TRBJ2-7|TRBV5-6|NA
CASSFFGGAAYEQYF
TGTGCCAGCAGCTTTTTCGGGGGAGCAGCCTACGAGCAGTACTTC
>TRBJ2-7|TRBV28|TRBD1
CASRPTGRGNYEQYF
TGTGCCAGCAGGCCGACAGGGCGAGGAAACTACGAGCAGTACTTC
>TRBJ2-1|TRBV28|NA
CASRFSQEQFF
TGTGCCAGCAGATTCTCACAGGAGCAGTTCTTC